This T cell receptor beta chain derives from a study of T cell repertoires in cytomegalovirus infection. Study-level background: HLA-B-restricted CMV epitopes that are well studied, plus recently identified HLA-C-restricted ones, were used by the study.

TCRdb re-called the reads through MiXCR, storing one row per CDR3 protein. The data show roughly 990,000 distinct CDR3 sequences, with around 30% seen just once and over 13% held by the top ten. The germline V and J ends were trimmed by 3 bases and 5 bases, with 8 bases remaining between them. The CDR3 spans 13 residues. In this sample, this clonotype turned up a few times. Its cognate antigen is unknown. The genes are TRBV12-3 or TRBV12-4 and TRBJ2-4; D gene unclear. The TCR comes from a human donor in good health (CMV status not recorded). Some clones in this sample may be carry-over from other donors' samples. The sequenced sample was cultured CD8+ T cells from PBMCs, obtained from culture after CMV antigen stimulation. CDR3 sequence (DNA): TGTGCCAGCAGTTTGGGCAGTCAAAACATTCAGTACTTC. Translation: CASSLGSQNIQYF.